This T cell receptor (beta chain) was recovered during a study of immune evolution from preneoplasia to lung adenocarcinoma. Overall study findings and caveats: T cell clonality was higher in KRAS-mutant than EGFR-mutant or wild-type nodules. Top clone frequencies peaked in normal lung, apparently declining through invasive adenocarcinoma.

Two lung cancer pathologists independently confirmed each histologic diagnosis. The repertoire was sequenced with immunoSEQ multiplex PCR; TCRdb's copy has only in-frame clones and lacks some. Altogether about 4,900 clones are present, about nine tenths being singletons, with the ten largest covering just over 2%. Germline V gives CDR1 SGHVS, CDR2 FNYEAQ. V lost 5 bases to trimming and J lost 5 bases; unmatched junction nucleotides: 3. The CDR3 is 16 amino acids. In regard to this clone: Its antigen is unknown.

The sequencing input was FFPE atypical adenomatous hyperplasia tissue from the lung. Subset defined: atypical adenomatous hyperplasia (AAH), lung preneoplasia. The sequence was collected from a person between 70 and 80 years old with lung adenocarcinoma. The V gene is TRBV7-6, the J gene TRBJ2-1, with 16 bases fitting TRBD2. CDR3 in amino acids: CASSLGTSGGDNEQFF. CDR3 DNA: TGTGCCAGCAGCCTTGGGACTAGCGGGGGGGACAATGAGCAGTTCTTC.